These 4 T cell receptor beta chains were sequenced from one sample in a study of coeliac disease (dated by TCRdb to 2021 to 2024). The library was produced with the immunoSEQ multiplex PCR assay. Here the immuneACCESS table is served through TCRdb, limited to in-frame sequences with V and J called. Missing clones are a known gap in these copies; in checked studies unresolved V genes cover under half, and the rest lacks a known reason. The sample table records around 1,100 clones; roughly 53% of these occur just once. The ten largest clones represent about 29% of the sample. The sequencing input was intraepithelial lymphocytes from the gut. What this sample's cell subset or site label stands for: intraepithelial cell (IEC) fraction of small intestinal biopsy. The receptors derive from a man in his 70s without celiac disease.

J is TRBJ1-6 and V is TRBV6-6; 7 nucleotides agree with TRBD1. The V segment lost 5 bases and the J segment 5 bases; nucleotides outside the gene matches: 6. This CDR3 is 15 amino acids long. Per germline, CDR1 MNHNY and CDR2 SVGAGI (reference sequence). DNA for the CDR3: TGTGCCAGCAGTCTCGGGACAGTCGATAATTCACCCCTCCACTTT. Translating gives CASSLGTVDNSPLHF.

The chain combines TRBV6-5 with TRBJ2-7; the match to TRBD1 covers 9 bases. The trim removed 6 bases at V and 3 bases at J, leaving 3 bases unmatched. The V gene's germline CDR1 is MNHEY and CDR2 SVGAGI. CDR3 length equals 13 residues. DNA for the CDR3: TGTGCCAGCAGGAAGGGACAGGGCTACGAGCAGTACTTC. It encodes CASRKGQGYEQYF.

This clone was detected a few times. Other DNA sequences in the same sample also yield this CDR3. The chain employs TRBV27 and TRBJ1-6, with D perhaps TRBD1 (5 bases). There are 13 residues in the CDR3. Trimming left V 5 bases short and J 9 bases short, with 11 bases between. Per the germline V gene, CDR1 is MNHEY and CDR2 is SMNVEV (reference sequence). CDR3 in amino acids: CASSRGGTSPLHF. CDR3 DNA: TGTGCCAGCAGTAGGGGAGGTACTTCACCCCTCCACTTT.

This clone has just a few counts. J is TRBJ2-5 and V is TRBV4-1; 11 positions agree with TRBD2. The V gene's germline CDR1 is MGHRA and CDR2 YSYEKL. Trimming removed 0 bases from V and 6 bases from J; junction bases left unmatched: 6. This CDR3 is built from 16 residues. This CDR3 reads CASSQDSGGAIQTQYF. The CDR3 DNA reads TGCGCCAGCAGCCAAGATAGCGGGGGGGCCATTCAGACCCAGTACTTC.